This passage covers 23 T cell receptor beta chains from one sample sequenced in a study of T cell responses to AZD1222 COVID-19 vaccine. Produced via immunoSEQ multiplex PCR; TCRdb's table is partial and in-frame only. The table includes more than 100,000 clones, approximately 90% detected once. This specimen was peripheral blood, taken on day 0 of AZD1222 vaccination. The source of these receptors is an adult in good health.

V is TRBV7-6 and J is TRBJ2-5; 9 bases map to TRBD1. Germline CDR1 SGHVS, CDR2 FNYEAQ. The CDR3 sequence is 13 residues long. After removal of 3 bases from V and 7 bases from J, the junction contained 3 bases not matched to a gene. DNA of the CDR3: TGTGCCAGCAGCTTCGGACAGGGGTGGACCCAGTACTTC. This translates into CASSFGQGWTQYF.

CDR3 amino acids: CASSLYSSFRGDQPQHF. In DNA form, the CDR3 reads TGTGCCAGCAGTTTATACTCCTCTTTCAGGGGCGATCAGCCCCAGCATTTT. The rearrangement uses TRBV28 and TRBJ1-5; possible D gene TRBD1, 6 bases. Germline values: CDR1 MDHEN, CDR2 SYDVKM. Between the trimmed V and J ends, which lost 1 base and 5 bases, there was a span of 18 bases. CDR3 length: 17 amino acids.

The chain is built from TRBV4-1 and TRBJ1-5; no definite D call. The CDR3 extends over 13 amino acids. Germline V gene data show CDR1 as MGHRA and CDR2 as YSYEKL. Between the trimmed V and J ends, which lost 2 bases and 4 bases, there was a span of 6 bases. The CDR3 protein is CASSQYSNQPQHF. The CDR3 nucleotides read TGCGCCAGCAGCCAATACTCGAATCAGCCCCAGCATTTT.

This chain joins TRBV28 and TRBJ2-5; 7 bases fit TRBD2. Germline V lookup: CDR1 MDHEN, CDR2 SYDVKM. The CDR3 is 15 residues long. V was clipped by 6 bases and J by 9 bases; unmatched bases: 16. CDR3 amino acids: CASSYVQSGGAAQYF. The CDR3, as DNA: TGTGCCAGCAGCTATGTTCAATCGGGGGGTGCGGCCCAGTACTTC.

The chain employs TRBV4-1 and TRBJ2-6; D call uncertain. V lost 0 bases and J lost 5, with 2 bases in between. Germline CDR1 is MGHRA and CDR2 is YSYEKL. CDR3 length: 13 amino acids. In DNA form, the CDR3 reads TGCGCCAGCAGCCAAGACTGGGCCAACGTCCTGACTTTC. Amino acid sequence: CASSQDWANVLTF.

As DNA, the CDR3 is TGTGCCACCCTGAGGCAGGGGGCCTACGAGCAGTACTTC. It encodes CATLRQGAYEQYF. This chain links TRBV18 with TRBJ2-7; the match to TRBD1 covers 7 bases. V lost 10 bases and J lost 2; bases outside the gene matches: 8. Germline V CDR1 and CDR2: KGHSH, LQKENI. This CDR3 has 13 amino acids.

The CDR3 nucleotides read TGCGCCAGCACCCCTCCCGTTTCTGGGGGCGCGCAGGGAGAGCAGTACTTC. Protein: CASTPPVSGGAQGEQYF. The rearrangement joins TRBV5-1 to TRBJ2-7; a possible D gene is TRBD1 (6 bases). This CDR3 has 17 residues. V dropped 6 bases and J dropped 7 bases, with 29 bases sitting between them. The germline gives CDR1 SGHRS, CDR2 YFSETQ. The full variable domain, completed using reference TRBV5-1 and TRBJ2-7, is KAGVTQTPRYLIKTRGQQVTLSCSPISGHRSVSWYQQTPGQGLQFLFEYFSETQRNKGNFPGRFSGRQFSNSRSEMNVSTLELGDSALYLCASTPPVSGGAQGEQYFGPGTRLTVT.

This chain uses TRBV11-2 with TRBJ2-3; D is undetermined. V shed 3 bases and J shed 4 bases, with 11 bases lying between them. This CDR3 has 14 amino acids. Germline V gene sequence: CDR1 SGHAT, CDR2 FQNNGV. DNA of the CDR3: TGTGCCAGCAGCTTTAGACGTTCTTCAGATACGCAGTATTTT. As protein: CASSFRRSSDTQYF.

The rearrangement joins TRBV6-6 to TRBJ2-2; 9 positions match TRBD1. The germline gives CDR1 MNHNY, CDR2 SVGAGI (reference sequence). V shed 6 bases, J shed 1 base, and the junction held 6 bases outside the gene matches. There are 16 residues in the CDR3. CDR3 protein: CASRPGQGKNTGELFF. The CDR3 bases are TGTGCCAGCAGGCCAGGACAGGGGAAGAACACCGGGGAGCTGTTTTTT.

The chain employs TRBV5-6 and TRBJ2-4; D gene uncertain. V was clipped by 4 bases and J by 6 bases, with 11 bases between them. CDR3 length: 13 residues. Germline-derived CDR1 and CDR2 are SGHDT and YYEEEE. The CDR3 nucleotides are TGTGCCAGCAGCCACACAGAGGTAAACATTCAGTACTTC. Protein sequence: CASSHTEVNIQYF.

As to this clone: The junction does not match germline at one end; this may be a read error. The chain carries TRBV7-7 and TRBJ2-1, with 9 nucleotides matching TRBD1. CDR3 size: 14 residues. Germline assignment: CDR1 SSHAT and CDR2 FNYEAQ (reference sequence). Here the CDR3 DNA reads TGTGCTAGCAGCTTAGGGACAGGGTCCAATGAGCAGTTCTTC. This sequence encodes CASSLGTGSNEQFF.

The CDR3 region is CASSLGQVAGEQYF. Written as DNA, the CDR3 is TGTGCCAGCAGTTTAGGCCAGGTCGCGGGCGAGCAGTACTTC. J is TRBJ2-7 and V is TRBV28, with a weak D call TRBD2 (5 bases). This CDR3 is 14 amino acids long. Trimming took off 2 bases at V and 6 bases at J, with 14 bases between the two ends. Germline V CDR1 and CDR2: MDHEN, SYDVKM.

CDR3 sequence (DNA): TGTGCCAGCAGCCAAGGGGGTCTCCAGATTTCCATTCAGTACTTC. It translates to CASSQGGLQISIQYF. The chain employs TRBV3-1 (or the pseudogene TRBV3-2) and TRBJ2-4; D is uncertain. Germline V gene data show CDR1 as LGHDT and CDR2 as YNNKEL (reference sequence). V was pared by 1 base and J by 9 bases, with 16 bases between. CDR3 length: 15 residues.

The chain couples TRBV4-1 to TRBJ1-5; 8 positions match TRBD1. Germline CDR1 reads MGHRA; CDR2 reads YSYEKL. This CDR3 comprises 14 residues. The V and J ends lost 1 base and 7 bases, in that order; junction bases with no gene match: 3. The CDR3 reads CASSQVGQGQPQHF. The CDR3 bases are TGCGCCAGCAGCCAAGTCGGACAGGGACAGCCCCAGCATTTT.

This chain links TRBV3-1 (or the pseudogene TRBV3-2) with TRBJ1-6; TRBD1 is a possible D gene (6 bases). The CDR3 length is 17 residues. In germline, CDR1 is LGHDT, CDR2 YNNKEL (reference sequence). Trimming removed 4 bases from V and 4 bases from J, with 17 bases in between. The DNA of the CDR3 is TGTGCCAGCAGCCCCGATTTCGGACAGACATATAATTCACCCCTCCACTTT. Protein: CASSPDFGQTYNSPLHF.

The CDR3 is CASSQDPRGGGTEAFF. DNA for the CDR3: TGCGCCAGCAGCCAAGATCCGAGAGGGGGAGGCACTGAAGCTTTCTTT. The chain couples TRBV4-3 to TRBJ1-1; D is perhaps TRBD1 (6 bases). Germline V lookup: CDR1 LGHNA, CDR2 YSLEER. This CDR3 is built from 16 residues. V was pared by 0 bases and J by 4 bases, with 15 bases between.

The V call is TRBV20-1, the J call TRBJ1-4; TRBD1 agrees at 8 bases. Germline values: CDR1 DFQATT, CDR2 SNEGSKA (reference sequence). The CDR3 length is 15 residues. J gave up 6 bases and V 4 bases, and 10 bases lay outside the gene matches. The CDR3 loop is CSAIDPGTGHEKLFF. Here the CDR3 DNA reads TGCAGTGCTATTGACCCCGGGACAGGTCATGAAAAACTGTTTTTT.

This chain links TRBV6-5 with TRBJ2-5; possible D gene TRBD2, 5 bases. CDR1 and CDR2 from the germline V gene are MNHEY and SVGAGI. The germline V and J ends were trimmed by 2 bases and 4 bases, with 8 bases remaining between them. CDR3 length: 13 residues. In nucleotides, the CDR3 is TGTGCCAGCAGTTACGGGGAGAGAGAGACCCAGTACTTC. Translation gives CASSYGERETQYF.

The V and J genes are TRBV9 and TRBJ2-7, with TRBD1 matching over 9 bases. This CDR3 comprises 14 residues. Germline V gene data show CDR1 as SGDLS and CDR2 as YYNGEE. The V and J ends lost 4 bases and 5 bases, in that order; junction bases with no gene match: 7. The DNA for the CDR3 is TGTGCCAGCAGCCCGCCGGGACAGGGTCACGAGCAGTACTTC. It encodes CASSPPGQGHEQYF.

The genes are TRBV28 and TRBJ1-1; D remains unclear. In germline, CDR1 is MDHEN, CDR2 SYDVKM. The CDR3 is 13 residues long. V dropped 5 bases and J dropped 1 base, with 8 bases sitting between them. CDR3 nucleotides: TGTGCCAGCAGTCGGCTAGGGAACACTGAAGCTTTCTTT. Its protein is CASSRLGNTEAFF.

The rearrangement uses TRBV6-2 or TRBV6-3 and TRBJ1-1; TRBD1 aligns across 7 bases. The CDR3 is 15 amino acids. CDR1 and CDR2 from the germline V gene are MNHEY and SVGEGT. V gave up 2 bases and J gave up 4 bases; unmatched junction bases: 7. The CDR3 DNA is TGTGCCAGCAGTTACCGAGGGACAGACCGCACTGAAGCTTTCTTT. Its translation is CASSYRGTDRTEAFF.

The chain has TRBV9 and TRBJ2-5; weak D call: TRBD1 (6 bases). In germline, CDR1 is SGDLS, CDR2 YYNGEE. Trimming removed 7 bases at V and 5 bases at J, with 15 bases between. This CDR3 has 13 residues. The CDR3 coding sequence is TGTGCCAGCGCACCAGGGGCGTTGGAGACCCAGTACTTC. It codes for CASAPGALETQYF.

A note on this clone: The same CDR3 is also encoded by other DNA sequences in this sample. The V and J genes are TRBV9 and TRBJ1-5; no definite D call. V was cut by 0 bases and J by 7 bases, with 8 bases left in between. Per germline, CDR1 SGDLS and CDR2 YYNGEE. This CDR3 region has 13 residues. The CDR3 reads CASSVGGGQPQHF. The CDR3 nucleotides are TGTGCCAGCAGCGTAGGGGGTGGCCAGCCCCAGCATTTT.